This T cell receptor (beta chain) was profiled in a study of CD8+CD57+ T cells in acquired aplastic anemia. On the study more broadly: Roughly 3 ug was the average amount of DNA from sorted CD4+ and CD8+ cells.

The template used for profiling TCR beta VDJ and CDR3 was genomic DNA. One entry per CDR3 protein results from TCRdb running MiXCR on the reads. The repertoire has 300,000 or so distinct CDR3 sequences, approximately 56% of them found once; the top ten carry 8%. The CDR3 length is 14 residues. Germline CDR1 KGHDR, CDR2 SFDVKD. V lost 5 bases to trimming and J lost 0 bases, with 4 bases between them. Only a few counts were recorded for this clonotype. The chain recombines TRBV24-1 with TRBJ2-6; no clear D. The sequenced sample was sorted CD4+, CD8+, or CD8+CD57+ T cells (not recorded which) from PBMCs. This clonotype originated in a human donor with severe aplastic anemia or a healthy control (not recorded which). CDR3 sequence (DNA): TGTGCCACCAGTGGGGCCTCTGGGGCCAACGTCCTGACTTTC. It yields the protein CATSGASGANVLTF.